This T cell receptor (beta chain) was sequenced for a study of blood T cell repertoires in COVID-19 (TCRdb year 2020). Regarding the study in general: The collaborator samples originated in the United States, Italy and Spain and spanned the acute and convalescent phases of COVID-19. The material from the prospective study consisted of cDNA or gDNA derived from T cells, B-cell-depleted T cells, or PBMCs. Nearly every sample came with metadata listing a de-identified subject ID, COVID-19 status, age in years and sex. Where available, HLA class I and class II types were taken from metadata supplied by the sample provider and were not determined by assay-based typing. The repertoires were released in a freely available public database intended as a resource for research on the immune response to SARS-CoV-2. Samples were obtained from the ongoing ImmuneRACE study (first 160 participants) and from 950 to 1,500 subjects provided by 6 global collaborators. Deeply sampled blood TCRbeta repertoires from subjects exposed to, actively infected with, or recovered from COVID-19 were included in the dataset.

Each collaborating institution followed its own protocols to collect whole blood in K2EDTA tubes. For TCRbeta analysis, collaborator samples were shipped as frozen whole blood, as isolated PBMCs, or as DNA extracted from either sample type. Study-wide conclusions, independent of this receptor: How much clinical and demographic metadata was included differed by source and by participant, and the metadata was provided uncurated.

Reading the germline V gene (reference sequence) gives CDR1 LNHDA and CDR2 SQIVND. Reading from cysteine to phenylalanine, the CDR3 counts 15 amino acids. Of the read, only the CDR3 DNA is kept; its 45 bases are in frame from base 1. V gives up 6 bases and J gives up 2 bases, and the segment between their germline ends measures 17 bases. TCRbeta CDR3 regions were amplified from genomic DNA using the immunoSEQ Assay, a bias-controlled multiplex PCR. Per the source publication's procedure: The number of nucleated cells in each sample was estimated from the amplification of reference gene primers within the assay. To quantify the absolute abundance of each unique TCRbeta CDR3 rearrangement, sequence reads were collapsed and filtered. For each sample, productive Simpson clonality was calculated by taking the square root of Simpson's diversity index across productive rearrangements. TCRdb holds this immuneACCESS table with in-frame rearrangements only. Some clones are missing; in checked studies, unresolved V genes explain under half, and the rest has no known cause. V and J calls and clone size are given by that table; D and trimming were obtained from the DNA. The sample contains fewer than 250,000 clones, 85% of them found a single time. Of the sample, around 6.4% falls within the top ten clones.

Concerning this clone: No antigen is known for it. No base-level quality is on record; no much larger clone is a single base apart.

This clonotype originated in a woman aged 60-75 years with active or convalescent COVID-19. The chain employs TRBV19 and TRBJ2-7; TRBD2 is perhaps the D gene, given 5 matching bases. The source material was peripheral blood. The sequenced DNA is TGTGCCAGTAGCCGGGGTGGGAGTGGCCCCTACGAGCAGTACTTC. It codes for CASSRGGSGPYEQYF.